The 10 T cell receptor beta chains below were found in one sample sequenced in a study of blood T cell repertoires in COVID-19 (dated by TCRdb to 2018 to 2020). The library was built by means of the immunoSEQ multiplex PCR assay. As stored in TCRdb, this immuneACCESS dataset retains in-frame rearrangements with V and J assigned. A fraction of the clones does not appear; measured against another copy, unresolved V genes explain less than half of the discrepancy, and the remainder lacks a known reason. For this sample the table gives more than 85,000 clones, of which 75% to 90% were detected only once. About 6.6% of the sample is taken by the ten largest. Specimen: peripheral blood. The receptors were gathered from a woman aged 50 to 65 with acute or convalescent COVID-19.

The rearrangement links TRBV6-1 to TRBJ2-2, with TRBD2 matching over 10 bases. The V gene end was trimmed by 2 bases and the J gene end by 6 bases; junction bases not matched to a gene: 3. The CDR3 covers 15 residues. The germline gives CDR1 MNHNS, CDR2 SASEGT. In DNA, the CDR3 is TGTGCCAGCAGTGAACTAGCGGGGGTCGCCGGGGAGCTGTTTTTT. Translation gives CASSELAGVAGELFF.

V and J are TRBV6-1 and TRBJ1-4; no clear D gene. Germline V CDR1 and CDR2: MNHNS, SASEGT. The V end was cut by 3 bases, the J end by 5 bases, with 10 bases between. The CDR3 consists of 14 residues. The CDR3 DNA reads TGTGCCAGCAGTGACAGGTTGAAGAATGAAAAACTGTTTTTT. It codes for CASSDRLKNEKLFF.

Concerning this clone: At one boundary the junction diverges from the germline segment, which might be a read error. J is TRBJ1-2 and V is TRBV6-5; perhaps TRBD1 as D (6 bases). CDR1 is MNHEY, CDR2 SVGAGI, per germline. There are 13 residues in the CDR3. CDR3 residues: CASNPVIGTGGFF. The DNA of the CDR3 is TGTGCCAGCAATCCGGTGATCGGGACGGGGGGCTTCTTC.

The rearrangement uses TRBV19 and TRBJ2-7, with a possible D match to TRBD1 (6 bases). Per the germline V gene, CDR1 is LNHDA and CDR2 is SQIVND (reference sequence). This CDR3 contains 14 residues. V was trimmed by 4 bases and J by 0 bases, leaving 10 bases between them. CDR3 sequence: CASSTGTLSYEQYF. CDR3 nucleotides: TGTGCCAGTAGTACCGGGACACTCTCCTACGAGCAGTACTTC.

CDR3 nucleotides: TGCGCCAGCAGCTTGGAGGTGGTGGGGGGAGATGGCTACACCTTC. Its protein is CASSLEVVGGDGYTF. This rearrangement joins TRBV5-1 to TRBJ1-2, with TRBD1 as a possible D gene (5 bases). The length of the CDR3 is 15 residues. Trimming stripped 0 bases from V and 6 bases from J, with 15 bases between. The germline CDR1 and CDR2 sequences are SGHRS and YFSETQ. Based on the CDR3 plus reference TRBV5-1 and TRBJ1-2, the full variable domain is KAGVTQTPRYLIKTRGQQVTLSCSPISGHRSVSWYQQTPGQGLQFLFEYFSETQRNKGNFPGRFSGRQFSNSRSEMNVSTLELGDSALYLCASSLEVVGGDGYTFGSGTRLTVV.

The chain combines TRBV13 with TRBJ1-2, with TRBD1 matching over 7 bases. Germline V gene lookup returns CDR1 PRHDT and CDR2 FYEKMQ (reference sequence). V trimming: 4 bases; J trimming: 4 bases; junction bases outside the gene matches: 12. This CDR3 is built from 16 residues. CDR3 DNA sequence: TGTGCCAGCAGCTCCAGGGGGGCACCCCGGGGCTATGGCTACACCTTC. It is translated as CASSSRGAPRGYGYTF.

V is TRBV28 and J is TRBJ1-1; 8 bases are a match to TRBD1. Germline lookup yields CDR1 MDHEN and CDR2 SYDVKM. CDR3 size: 13 residues. V lost 8 bases, J lost 4 bases, and 6 bases stayed unmatched. The CDR3 is CASLITGGTEAFF. CDR3 in DNA: TGTGCCAGCCTCATCACAGGGGGCACTGAAGCTTTCTTT. Looking up the rest from reference TRBV28 and TRBJ1-1 gives the full variable domain: DVKVTQSSRYLVKRTGEKVFLECVQDMDHENMFWYRQDPGLGLRLIYFSYDVKMKEKGDIPEGYSVSREKKERFSLILESASTNQTSMYLCASLITGGTEAFFGQGTRLTVV.

The genes are TRBV2 and TRBJ1-1; 9 bases match TRBD1. Germline trimming cut 6 bases from V and 5 bases from J; bases unmatched to any gene: 4. The CDR3 runs to 13 residues. The V gene's germline CDR1 is SNHLY and CDR2 FYNNEI. CDR3 protein: CASRQGAKTEAFF. The DNA of the CDR3 is TGTGCCAGCAGACAGGGGGCGAAAACTGAAGCTTTCTTT.

The chain has TRBV4-1 and TRBJ2-2, with 7 bases identical to TRBD1. The V gene's germline CDR1 is MGHRA and CDR2 YSYEKL. The CDR3 runs to 19 residues. V was pared by 4 bases and J by 3 bases, with 17 bases of the junction left unmatched. The CDR3 sequence: CASSLSHRTGGMDTGELFF. CDR3 in DNA: TGCGCCAGCAGCCTCTCACACCGGACAGGAGGAATGGACACCGGGGAGCTGTTTTTT.

This clone was detected once. The chain combines TRBV3-1 (or the pseudogene TRBV3-2) with TRBJ1-6; D not resolved. Germline-derived CDR1 and CDR2 are LGHDT and YNNKEL (reference sequence). This CDR3 region has 13 residues. V was shortened by 4 bases and J by 9 bases, with 10 bases between the two germline ends. The chain's CDR3 is CASSPRESSPLHF. For the CDR3, the DNA is TGTGCCAGCAGCCCACGGGAGAGTTCACCCCTCCACTTT.